A single sample is the source of the 28 T cell receptor beta chains below, sequenced in a study of CDR3 diversity in severe acne. TCRdb re-called the PCR reads with MiXCR, one entry per CDR3 protein. Of around 100,000 distinct CDR3 sequences detected, roughly 51% appear once; the ten largest clones hold about an eighth. Sequencing was done on a sample of blood. These receptors all come from a male donor with acne.

This clonotype was recorded many times. The rearrangement links TRBV19 to TRBJ2-3, with 7 bases matching TRBD1. This CDR3 is built from 16 residues. Germline CDR1 and CDR2: LNHDA and SQIVND (reference sequence). Unmatched junction bases numbered 10, after V lost 5 bases and J lost 2 bases. The CDR3 bases are TGTGCCAGTAGTCTTAAACAGGGGATCTACACAGATACGCAGTATTTT. Residues: CASSLKQGIYTDTQYF.

This clonotype was picked up one time. The chain employs TRBV20-1 and TRBJ2-5; 12 positions agree with TRBD2. Trimming at V came to 3 bases and at J to 3 bases, leaving 2 bases not matched to a gene. The CDR3 contains 14 residues. The germline CDR1 and CDR2 sequences are DFQATT and SNEGSKA (reference sequence). In DNA form, the CDR3 reads TGCAGTGCTAGTCGACTAGCGGGAGAAGAGACCCAGTACTTC. Translating gives CSASRLAGEETQYF.

The sample holds a few counts of this clonotype. Because it lacks the conserved phenylalanine or tryptophan at the end, this CDR3 is likely a read error. The chain links TRBV29-1 to TRBJ2-1; no definite D call. CDR1 and CDR2 (germline): SQVTM, ANQGSEA. The CDR3 contains 15 residues. Trimming removed 5 bases at V and 0 bases at J, with 14 bases between. The chain's CDR3 is CSVTERRLSYNEQFS. The CDR3 DNA reads TGCAGCGTTACAGAAAGACGTCTCTCCTACAATGAGCAGTTCTCC.

As for this clonotype: The junction and the germline gene differ at one end; a read error may be behind it. As DNA, the CDR3 is TGTGCTAGCAGCTTGGACAGACAAGAGACCCAGTACTTC. Encoded protein: CASSLDRQETQYF. The chain has TRBV7-7 and TRBJ2-5; weak D call: TRBD1 (6 bases). Germline CDR1 and CDR2: SSHAT and FNYEAQ (reference sequence). CDR3 length: 13 amino acids.

The rearrangement joins TRBV15 to TRBJ1-6; no definite D call. The V end was cut by 1 base, the J end by 10 bases, with 14 bases between. The length of the CDR3 is 15 residues. In germline, CDR1 is LNHNV, CDR2 YYDKDF (reference sequence). The CDR3 region has the DNA TGTGCCACCAGCAGAGGGCCGGGTTCGGGCTCACCCCTCCACTTT. Translation: CATSRGPGSGSPLHF.

The genes are TRBV20-1 and TRBJ1-1, with D hard to call. Germline CDR1 reads DFQATT; CDR2 reads SNEGSKA (reference sequence). CDR3 size: 12 residues. Trimming removed 6 bases from V and 11 bases from J, with 19 bases in between. Here the CDR3 reads CSASDGGIGAFF. CDR3 nucleotides: TGCAGTGCATCAGACGGCGGGATTGGGGCTTTCTTT.

This clonotype has a count of ten or more. The chain employs TRBV6-4 and TRBJ2-3, with 9 nucleotides matching TRBD2. The CDR3 consists of 15 residues. The ends lost 4 bases at V and 6 bases at J; junction bases unmatched: 8. The germline V gene has CDR1 MRHNA and CDR2 SNTAGT. The CDR3 here is CASSVVRGGVDTQYF. The CDR3 DNA follows: TGTGCCAGCAGTGTAGTCCGCGGGGGGGTGGATACGCAGTATTTT.

This clonotype was detected ten times or more. The chain combines TRBV20-1 with TRBJ1-1, with no clear D. The germline V gene encodes CDR1 DFQATT and CDR2 SNEGSKA (reference sequence). The CDR3 has 13 amino acids. Between the trimmed V and J ends, which lost 3 bases and 0 bases, there was a span of 8 bases. In nucleotides, the CDR3 is TGCAGTGCTAGGCAACACATGAACACTGAAGCTTTCTTT. This sequence encodes CSARQHMNTEAFF.

The CDR3 bases are TGTGCCACCAGTGGCGGGGACGGAGCTAACTATGGCTACACCTTC. Translating gives CATSGGDGANYGYTF. The chain joins TRBV24-1 to TRBJ1-2, with D tentatively TRBD1 (5 bases). The germline CDR1 and CDR2 sequences are KGHDR and SFDVKD. The CDR3 runs to 15 residues. The V gene lost 5 bases and the J gene lost 0 bases, with 12 bases spanning the gap.

The chain recombines TRBV20-1 with TRBJ1-6, with unresolved D. The CDR3 covers 13 residues. From germline, CDR1 is DFQATT and CDR2 SNEGSKA (reference sequence). The V end lost 0 bases, the J end lost 4 bases, and 4 bases lay between the germline ends. CDR3 DNA sequence: TGCAGTGCTAGAGAGGGTTATAATTCACCCCTCCACTTT. Translating gives CSAREGYNSPLHF.

This chain connects TRBV7-3 to TRBJ2-7; 14 bases are shared with TRBD2. The V gene end was trimmed by 2 bases and the J gene end by 6 bases; junction bases not matched to a gene: 9. This CDR3 spans 17 amino acids. The germline V gene encodes CDR1 SGHTA and CDR2 FQGTGA. The CDR3, as DNA: TGTGCCAGCAGCTTACCCGGGACTAGCGGGAGAGTTGGCGAGCAGTACTTC. As protein: CASSLPGTSGRVGEQYF.

The V and J genes are TRBV11-2 and TRBJ2-5; 14 bases fit TRBD2. The DNA end lines up better with TRBJ2-7; the J call may be wrong. CDR3 length equals 16 residues. Germline loops: CDR1 SGHAT, CDR2 FQNNGV. CDR3: CASSLGGTSGSYEQYF. CDR3 coding DNA: TGTGCCAGCAGCTTAGGAGGGACTAGCGGGAGCTACGAGCAGTACTTC.

V is TRBV20-1 and J is TRBJ2-7, with TRBD1 matching over 7 bases. The V segment lost 1 base and the J segment 5 bases; nucleotides outside the gene matches: 11. Germline V gene data show CDR1 as DFQATT and CDR2 as SNEGSKA (reference sequence). The CDR3 has 15 amino acids. CDR3 residues: CSARAEGTAFNEQYF. CDR3 coding DNA: TGCAGTGCTAGAGCAGAAGGGACAGCCTTCAACGAGCAGTACTTC.

This clonotype ranks as medium-sized. V is TRBV7-3 and J is TRBJ1-2; possibly TRBD1 for D (6 bases). The CDR3 contains 15 residues. Germline V gene data show CDR1 as SGHTA and CDR2 as FQGTGA. V lost 1 base and J lost 0, with 9 bases in between. CDR3 nucleotides: TGTGCCAGCAGCTTAAGGGGGGCGGCTAACTATGGCTACACCTTC. This sequence encodes CASSLRGAANYGYTF.

This clonotype was seen ten or more times. V is TRBV7-2 and J is TRBJ2-2; D unclear. Trimming stripped 3 bases from V and 6 bases from J, with 11 bases between. The germline gives CDR1 SGHTA, CDR2 FQGNSA. CDR3 length: 14 residues. This CDR3 reads CASSLPLIPGELFF. As DNA, the CDR3 is TGTGCCAGCAGCTTGCCCTTAATCCCCGGGGAGCTGTTTTTT.

This clonotype was detected ten times or more. V is TRBV20-1 and J is TRBJ2-1; the match to TRBD2 covers 11 bases. Unmatched junction bases numbered 8, after V lost 3 bases and J lost 1 base. Germline-derived CDR1 and CDR2 are DFQATT and SNEGSKA (reference sequence). This CDR3 region has 17 residues. CDR3 protein: CSARPSGRPDSYNEQFF. CDR3 bases: TGCAGTGCTAGGCCTAGCGGGAGGCCCGATTCCTACAATGAGCAGTTCTTC.

The gene calls are TRBV28 and TRBJ2-7, with D unresolved. Per the germline V gene, CDR1 is MDHEN and CDR2 is SYDVKM. Trimming pared 2 bases from V and 3 bases from J, leaving 5 bases between. This CDR3 is built from 12 residues. The CDR3 region is CASSLAHYEQYF. CDR3 coding DNA: TGTGCCAGCAGTTTAGCCCACTACGAGCAGTACTTC.

This clonotype appeared many times. The junction does not match germline at one end; this may be a read error. CDR3 DNA sequence: TGCGCCAGCAGCTATAGCACAGATACGCAGTATTTT. The encoded protein is CASSYSTDTQYF. The chain joins TRBV2 to TRBJ2-3; D ambiguous. There are 12 residues in the CDR3. Germline V CDR1 and CDR2: SNHLY, FYNNEI.

V is TRBV28 and J is TRBJ2-2; the D gene is possibly TRBD2 (6 bases). V was clipped by 6 bases and J by 1 base, with 24 bases between them. Germline V gene data show CDR1 as MDHEN and CDR2 as SYDVKM. The CDR3 spans 19 residues. The CDR3 loop reads CASRGGFTMAIENTGELFF. The CDR3 region has the DNA TGTGCCAGCAGGGGGGGTTTCACTATGGCTATCGAGAACACCGGGGAGCTGTTTTTT.

This chain connects TRBV25-1 to TRBJ2-3; 7 bases match TRBD1. The CDR3 totals 14 residues. With V trimmed by 11 bases and J by 2 bases, 10 bases remained unmatched. Germline V CDR1 and CDR2: MGHDK, SYGVNS. The CDR3 bases are TGTGCCGCCTCCGGGACAGCGCCCACAGATACGCAGTATTTT. Residues: CAASGTAPTDTQYF. Variable domain in full (rest from reference TRBV25-1 and TRBJ2-3): EADIYQTPRYLVIGTGKKITLECSQTMGHDKMYWYQQDPGMELHLIHYSYGVNSTEKGDLSSESTVSRIRTEHFPLTLESARPSHTSQYLCAASGTAPTDTQYFGPGTRLTVL.

This chain links TRBV30 with TRBJ2-7, with TRBD2 identical over 7 bases. The J segment lost 3 bases and the V segment lost 4 bases, leaving 9 bases of the junction unmatched. The CDR3 totals 14 residues. Germline V gene lookup returns CDR1 GTSNPN and CDR2 SVGIG (reference sequence). The CDR3 DNA follows: TGTGCCTGGACCCCGGGAGGTAATTTCTACGAGCAGTACTTC. Translated, it gives CAWTPGGNFYEQYF.

In this sample, this clonotype turned up many times. V gene TRBV10-1 combines with J gene TRBJ1-1, with D perhaps TRBD1 (5 bases). V dropped 0 bases and J dropped 7 bases, with 18 bases sitting between them. Per the germline V gene, CDR1 is WNHNN and CDR2 is SYGVQD (reference sequence). The CDR3 totals 16 residues. CDR3 DNA sequence: TGCGCCAGCAGTGAGTCGGCAGGGCCACGAGGGAGTGAAGCTTTCTTT. Amino acids: CASSESAGPRGSEAFF.

Only a few counts were recorded for this clonotype. The chain has TRBV6-2 or TRBV6-3 and TRBJ1-1, with unresolved D. The germline V and J ends were trimmed by 5 bases and 3 bases, with 7 bases remaining between them. The germline V gene has CDR1 MNHEY and CDR2 SVGEGT. The CDR3 extends over 12 amino acids. CDR3 loop: CASSEFYTEAFF. CDR3 coding DNA: TGTGCCAGCAGTGAGTTCTACACTGAAGCTTTCTTT.

The chain has TRBV9 and TRBJ2-7; 12 nucleotides match TRBD2. After removal of 3 bases from V and 1 base from J, the junction contained 2 bases not matched to a gene. The CDR3 sequence is 15 residues long. Germline V lookup: CDR1 SGDLS, CDR2 YYNGEE. This CDR3 reads CASSAGTSGSYEQYF. The CDR3 DNA sequence: TGTGCCAGCAGCGCCGGGACTAGCGGGTCCTACGAGCAGTACTTC.

The J gene is TRBJ2-5, the V gene TRBV2; D perhaps matches TRBD1 (5 bases). Germline V gene lookup returns CDR1 SNHLY and CDR2 FYNNEI. V was shortened by 6 bases and J by 0 bases, with 8 bases between the two germline ends. This CDR3 contains 13 residues. This CDR3 is CASRLTDQETQYF. In nucleotides, the CDR3 is TGTGCCAGCAGATTGACAGACCAAGAGACCCAGTACTTC.

This clonotype was seen many times. The chain uses TRBV7-2 and TRBJ2-2, with D unresolved. The CDR3 spans 17 residues. Germline CDR1 SGHTA, CDR2 FQGNSA. Trimming left V 1 base short and J 6 bases short, with 18 bases between. The CDR3 region has the DNA TGTGCCAGCAGCTTAGGCGTAGATTTTAGGGTCCCCGGGGAGCTGTTTTTT. It yields the protein CASSLGVDFRVPGELFF.

This clonotype was found many times. V is TRBV7-2 and J is TRBJ2-7, with 7 bases aligning to TRBD2. Germline-derived CDR1 and CDR2 are SGHTA and FQGNSA. The CDR3 has 14 amino acids. J was trimmed by 2 bases and V by 5 bases; bases with no gene match: 6. DNA of the CDR3: TGTGCCAGCAGCCCGGGTGGGGGGGCCTACGAGCAGTACTTC. Its protein is CASSPGGGAYEQYF.

This clonotype was picked up many times. The CDR3 DNA follows: TGTGCCAGCAGCTTGAACCCCAACAATGAGCAGTTCTTC. Residues: CASSLNPNNEQFF. V and J are TRBV5-6 and TRBJ2-1; unclear D gene. Germline V gives CDR1 SGHDT, CDR2 YYEEEE. Trimming cost V 1 base and J 5 bases, with 7 bases left between them. CDR3 size: 13 residues.